These 20 T cell receptor beta chains were all obtained from the same sample, sequenced in a study of T-cell memory formation after mild COVID-19 (dated by TCRdb to the early 2020s). Receptor libraries were prepared by 5' RACE. Instrument on record: Illumina NovaSeq 6000. TCRdb passed the public sequencing reads through fastp at Q25 and MiXCR, retaining productive beta sequences. Identical CDR3 proteins give one entry, which carries the most common genes and DNA. The sample has roughly 130,000 distinct CDR3 sequences on record, approximately 15% of them singletons. Approximately 15% of the sample is in the top ten clones. Sequenced input: PBMCs or a T cell subset sorted from them (not recorded which). The receptors here all came from an adult woman who had mild COVID-19 (a few samples of this study predate the infection). The sample titles of this study are shuffled in the database, so cell type and time point are left out; the donor was told from shared clones.

This clonotype was observed a handful of times. This chain uses TRBV29-1 with TRBJ2-7; tentative D call: TRBD2 (6 bases). V was trimmed by 6 bases and J by 7 bases, leaving 19 bases between them. Germline CDR1 is SQVTM and CDR2 is ANQGSEA. The length of the CDR3 is 13 residues. The CDR3 spells CSVRPNAAGEQYF. CDR3 sequence (DNA): TGCAGCGTCCGCCCCAATGCGGCGGGGGAGCAGTACTTC.

J is TRBJ2-6 and V is TRBV7-2; 7 bases match TRBD1. Trimming cost V 5 bases and J 0 bases; bases outside gene matches: 13. Germline assignment: CDR1 SGHTA and CDR2 FQGNSA. This CDR3 has 19 amino acids. Here the CDR3 DNA reads TGTGCCAGCAGCCGACTGACAGGGCTTAAAAACTCTGGGGCCAACGTCCTGACTTTC. Protein product: CASSRLTGLKNSGANVLTF.

This clonotype was detected a few times. This chain joins TRBV5-5 and TRBJ1-5, with 7 bases fitting TRBD1. Germline V gene lookup returns CDR1 SGHKS and CDR2 YYEKEE (reference sequence). CDR3 length equals 16 residues. The junction had 8 bases not matched to a gene; V was cut back by 2 bases and J by 3 bases. The CDR3 loop is CASSLWDSLSNQPQHF. The CDR3 DNA follows: TGTGCCAGCAGCTTATGGGACAGCTTATCCAATCAGCCCCAGCATTTT.

V gene TRBV29-1 combines with J gene TRBJ2-7; 8 positions match TRBD1. Germline V gene sequence: CDR1 SQVTM, CDR2 ANQGSEA. V was pared by 4 bases and J by 4 bases, with 3 bases of the junction left unmatched. The CDR3 is made up of 12 amino acids. CDR3 nucleotides: TGCAGCGTTGCCAGGGGGCAATACGAGCAGTACTTC. It encodes CSVARGQYEQYF.

The rearrangement joins TRBV6-5 to TRBJ2-3; D may be TRBD1 (6 bases). Germline CDR1 MNHEY, CDR2 SVGAGI. This CDR3 is built from 16 residues. The V gene lost 6 bases and the J gene lost 0 bases, with 16 bases spanning the gap. CDR3 coding DNA: TGTGCCAGCAGGTCGGGACAACTATCCAGCACAGATACGCAGTATTTT. Encoded protein: CASRSGQLSSTDTQYF.

The J gene is TRBJ2-7, the V gene TRBV7-2; TRBD1 matches at 8 bases. From germline, CDR1 is SGHTA and CDR2 FQGNSA. The CDR3 is made up of 16 amino acids. Losses at the gene ends were 4 bases for V and 3 bases for J; bases not matched to a gene: 11. CDR3 amino acids: CASSSTLHRGYYEQYF. CDR3 nucleotides: TGTGCCAGCAGCTCCACCCTACACAGGGGGTACTACGAGCAGTACTTC.

The rearrangement links TRBV7-3 to TRBJ2-2; 13 positions match TRBD2. Losses at the gene ends were 1 base for V and 0 bases for J; bases not matched to a gene: 2. CDR1 and CDR2 from the germline V gene are SGHTA and FQGTGA. There are 18 residues in the CDR3. Here the CDR3 reads CASSLRLAGGTNTGELFF. Here the CDR3 DNA reads TGTGCCAGCAGCTTAAGACTAGCGGGGGGCACGAACACCGGGGAGCTGTTTTTT.

This clonotype was picked up a small number of times. This chain uses TRBV6-1 with TRBJ2-2; no firm D call. Deletions cut 4 bases from V and 1 base from J, with 7 bases between. This CDR3 spans 14 amino acids. Looked up from germline, CDR1 is MNHNS and CDR2 is SASEGT. The CDR3 spells CASSVRQNTGELFF. DNA for the CDR3: TGTGCCAGCAGTGTCCGCCAGAACACCGGGGAGCTGTTTTTT.

The rearrangement joins TRBV12-3 or TRBV12-4 to TRBJ1-3, with D unclear. This CDR3 spans 14 amino acids. Deletions cut 5 bases from V and 4 bases from J, with 12 bases between. The CDR3 loop is CASSREGTGNTIYF. In DNA form, the CDR3 reads TGTGCCAGCAGTCGCGAGGGAACCGGAAACACCATATATTTT.

This sequence joins TRBV5-6 and TRBJ2-3, with TRBD1 matching 7 bases. Trimming took 0 bases from V and 2 from J; bases not matched to a gene: 3. Germline loops: CDR1 SGHDT, CDR2 YYEEEE. The CDR3 is made up of 15 amino acids. The CDR3 DNA reads as TGTGCCAGCAGCTTGGAGAGGGGGCCCACAGATACGCAGTATTTT. Protein product: CASSLERGPTDTQYF.

The V call is TRBV29-1, the J call TRBJ2-2, with TRBD1 as a possible D gene (7 bases). The V gene lost 5 bases and the J gene lost 0 bases, with 19 bases spanning the gap. There are 17 residues in the CDR3. From germline, CDR1 is SQVTM and CDR2 ANQGSEA. The CDR3 coding sequence is TGCAGCGTTCGGCGAAGGGGGCGCGGGGCGAACACCGGGGAGCTGTTTTTT. Translating gives CSVRRRGRGANTGELFF.

This chain links TRBV12-3 or TRBV12-4 with TRBJ2-3, with TRBD1 as a possible D gene (5 bases). Trimming pared 6 bases from V and 4 bases from J, leaving 8 bases between. The CDR3 sequence is 12 residues long. In DNA form, the CDR3 reads TGTGCCAGCAGGGGGCTCGCAGATACGCAGTATTTT. It translates to CASRGLADTQYF.

This clonotype turned up a few times. This sequence joins TRBV5-1 and TRBJ2-3; TRBD1 matches 10 bases. This CDR3 spans 16 amino acids. Trimming at V came to 4 bases and at J to 2 bases, leaving 7 bases not matched to a gene. Germline V gene lookup returns CDR1 SGHRS and CDR2 YFSETQ. CDR3 sequence (DNA): TGCGCCAGCAGCCCGAGACAGGGGGCCAACACAGATACGCAGTATTTT. Translation: CASSPRQGANTDTQYF.

This chain connects TRBV29-1 to TRBJ2-2; D remains unclear. Germline V gene data show CDR1 as SQVTM and CDR2 as ANQGSEA. V was trimmed by 4 bases and J by 5 bases, leaving 11 bases between them. The CDR3 contains 13 residues. This chain's CDR3 is CSVANSKTGELFF. The CDR3 DNA sequence: TGCAGCGTTGCCAATAGTAAGACCGGGGAGCTGTTTTTT.

A few counts support this clonotype. V gene TRBV7-9 combines with J gene TRBJ2-1; TRBD2 matches 10 bases. Germline lookup yields CDR1 SEHNR and CDR2 FQNEAQ (reference sequence). After removal of 2 bases from V and 6 bases from J, the junction contained 1 base not matched to a gene. The CDR3 spans 14 residues. The CDR3 region has the DNA TGTGCCAGCAGCTTAAGCGGGGGGGGCAATGAGCAGTTCTTC. Protein: CASSLSGGGNEQFF. Filled out from reference TRBV7-9 and TRBJ2-1, the complete variable domain reads DTGVSQNPRHKITKRGQNVTFRCDPISEHNRLYWYRQTLGQGPEFLTYFQNEAQLEKSRLLSDRFSAERPKGSFSTLEIQRTEQGDSAMYLCASSLSGGGNEQFFGPGTRLTVL.

V usage is TRBV7-2 and J usage is TRBJ2-5; 11 bases line up with TRBD1. The V gene end was trimmed by 1 base and the J gene end by 5 bases; junction bases not matched to a gene: 9. This CDR3 region has 17 residues. Germline V gene data show CDR1 as SGHTA and CDR2 as FQGNSA. CDR3 sequence: CASSLGPRTGGGETQYF. The CDR3 DNA is TGTGCCAGCAGCTTAGGCCCCCGGACAGGGGGCGGCGAGACCCAGTACTTC.

The chain is built from TRBV5-6 and TRBJ2-7; D is unclear. The CDR3 is made up of 12 amino acids. Trimming cost V 2 bases and J 7 bases, with 10 bases left between them. CDR1 is SGHDT and CDR2 is YYEEEE in the germline V gene. For the CDR3, the DNA is TGTGCCAGCAGCTTCCAGCGTCGGGAGCAGTACTTC. This codes for CASSFQRREQYF.

The V and J genes are TRBV7-9 and TRBJ1-1; 9 nucleotides agree with TRBD1. CDR1 and CDR2 (germline): SEHNR, FQNEAQ (reference sequence). With 1 base clipped from V and 3 bases from J, the junction kept 0 bases outside the gene matches. The CDR3 spans 14 residues. CDR3 bases: TGTGCCAGCAGCTTAGGGACAGGGGACACTGAAGCTTTCTTT. Its translation: CASSLGTGDTEAFF.

This clonotype was observed a few times. The rearrangement uses TRBV6-2 or TRBV6-3 and TRBJ2-2; 9 bases are shared with TRBD2. With V trimmed by 6 bases and J by 4 bases, 6 bases remained unmatched. Per the germline V gene, CDR1 is MNHEY and CDR2 is SVGEGT. The CDR3 consists of 15 residues. The CDR3 nucleotides read TGTGCCAGCAGCAACGCGGGGGGGCCCACCGGGGAGCTGTTTTTT. Residues: CASSNAGGPTGELFF.

The genes are TRBV6-5 and TRBJ1-2; a weak D match, TRBD1 (6 bases). The CDR3 is 13 amino acids. The ends were cut back, 8 bases at V and 3 bases at J, with 13 bases in the middle. CDR1 is MNHEY and CDR2 is SVGAGI in the germline V gene. The CDR3 loop is CASSSAGDYGYTF. CDR3 nucleotides: TGTGCCAGCTCCTCGGCAGGGGACTATGGCTACACCTTC.